The clone carrying this TCR beta chain was seen repeatedly, ten times or more. Amplicons of TCR beta CDR3 were generated from genomic DNA by two-round multiplex PCR. Used in first-round PCR were primers specific to each TRBV and TRBJ gene. TCRdb passed the multiplex PCR reads through MiXCR, listing each CDR3 protein once. The repertoire includes 15,000 to 20,000 distinct CDR3 sequences, around a third of them detected once, and around a quarter sits in the top ten. With 3 bases clipped from V and 1 base from J, the junction kept 6 bases outside the gene matches. The CDR3 sequence is 15 residues long. In germline, CDR1 is SGHKS, CDR2 YYEKEE (reference sequence). This sample stems from a study of prognosis after radiotherapy for stage I lung cancer. Study information: All of the patients with non-small cell lung cancer, including roughly seven who had refused surgery, were considered to be medically inoperable.

Specimen: PBMCs, collected before or after stereotactic body radiation therapy (not recorded which). The clonotype comes from a donor at least 50 years old with non-small cell lung cancer. This rearrangement joins TRBV5-5 to TRBJ2-7; 8 positions agree with TRBD1. CDR3 nucleotide sequence: TGTGCCAGCAGCTACGGGACAGGAAGATCCTACGAGCAGTACTTC. Protein product: CASSYGTGRSYEQYF.